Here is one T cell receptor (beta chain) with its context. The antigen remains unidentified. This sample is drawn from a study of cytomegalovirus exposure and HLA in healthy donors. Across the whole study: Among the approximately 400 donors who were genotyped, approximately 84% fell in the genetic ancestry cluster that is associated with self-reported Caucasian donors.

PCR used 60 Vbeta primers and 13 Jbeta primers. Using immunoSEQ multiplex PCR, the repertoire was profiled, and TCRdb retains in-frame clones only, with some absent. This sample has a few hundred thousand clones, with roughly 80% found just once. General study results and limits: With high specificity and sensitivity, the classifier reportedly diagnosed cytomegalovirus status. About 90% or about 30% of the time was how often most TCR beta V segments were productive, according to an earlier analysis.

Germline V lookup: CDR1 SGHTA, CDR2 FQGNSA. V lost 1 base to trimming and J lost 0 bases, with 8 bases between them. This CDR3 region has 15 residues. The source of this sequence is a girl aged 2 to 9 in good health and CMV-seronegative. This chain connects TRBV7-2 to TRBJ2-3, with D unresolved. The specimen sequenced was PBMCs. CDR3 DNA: TGTGCCAGCAGCTTAGTAGTCTCTAGCACAGATACGCAGTATTTT. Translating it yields CASSLVVSSTDTQYF.